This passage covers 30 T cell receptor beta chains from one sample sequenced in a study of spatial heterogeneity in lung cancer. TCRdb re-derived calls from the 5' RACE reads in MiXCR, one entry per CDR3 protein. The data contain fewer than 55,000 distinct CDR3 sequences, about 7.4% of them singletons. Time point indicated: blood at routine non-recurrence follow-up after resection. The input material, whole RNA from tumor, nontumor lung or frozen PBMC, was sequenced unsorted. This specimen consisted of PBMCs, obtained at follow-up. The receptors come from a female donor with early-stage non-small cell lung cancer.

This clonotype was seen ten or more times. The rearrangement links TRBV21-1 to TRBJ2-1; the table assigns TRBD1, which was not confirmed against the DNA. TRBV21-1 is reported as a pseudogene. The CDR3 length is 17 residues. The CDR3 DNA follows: TGTGCCAGCAGCAAAGACCCTTCGAGGGCGCCCTACAATGAGCAGTTCTTC. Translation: CASSKDPSRAPYNEQFF.

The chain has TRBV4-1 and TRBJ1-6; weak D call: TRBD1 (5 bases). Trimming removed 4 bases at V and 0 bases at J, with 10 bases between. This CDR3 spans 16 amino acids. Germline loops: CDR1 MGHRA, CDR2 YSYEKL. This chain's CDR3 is CASSRQPSSYNSPLHF. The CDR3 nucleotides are TGCGCCAGCAGCCGACAGCCGAGCTCCTATAATTCACCCCTCCACTTT.

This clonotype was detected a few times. Here the CDR3 reads CASSPQRDRMTGELFF. The DNA for the CDR3 is TGTGCCAGCTCACCCCAGCGGGACAGAATGACCGGGGAGCTGTTTTTT. The chain combines TRBV18 with TRBJ2-2; D tentatively fits TRBD1 or TRBD2 (7 bases each). The ends were cut back, 3 bases at V and 5 bases at J, with 16 bases in the middle. This CDR3 contains 16 residues. CDR1 and CDR2 from the germline V gene are KGHSH and LQKENI. Full variable domain (outside the CDR3, taken from reference TRBV18 and TRBJ2-2): NAGVMQNPRHLVRRRGQEARLRCSPMKGHSHVYWYRQLPEEGLKFMVYLQKENIIDESGMPKERFSAEFPKEGPSILRIQQVVRGDSAAYFCASSPQRDRMTGELFFGEGSRLTVL.

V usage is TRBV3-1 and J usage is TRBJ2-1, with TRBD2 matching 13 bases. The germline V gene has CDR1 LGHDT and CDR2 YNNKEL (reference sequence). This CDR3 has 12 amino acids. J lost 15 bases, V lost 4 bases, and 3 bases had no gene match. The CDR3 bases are TGTGCCAGCAGCCTAGGACTAGCGGGGGTGTTCTTC. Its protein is CASSLGLAGVFF.

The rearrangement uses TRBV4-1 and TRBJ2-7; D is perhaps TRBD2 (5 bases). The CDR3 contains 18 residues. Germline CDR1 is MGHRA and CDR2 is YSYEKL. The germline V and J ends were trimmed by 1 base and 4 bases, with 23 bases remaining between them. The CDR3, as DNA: TGCGCCAGCAGCCAAGGCGGCGCCGTGTTCTCGGGGTTATACGAGCAGTACTTC. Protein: CASSQGGAVFSGLYEQYF.

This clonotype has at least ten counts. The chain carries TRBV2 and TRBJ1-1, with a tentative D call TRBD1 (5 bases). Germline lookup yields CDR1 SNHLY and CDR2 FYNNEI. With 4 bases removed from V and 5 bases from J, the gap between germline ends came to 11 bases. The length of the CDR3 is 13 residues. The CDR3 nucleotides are TGTGCCAGCAGTGGGCAAGGGGTGACTGAAGCTTTCTTT. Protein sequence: CASSGQGVTEAFF.

The CDR3 nucleotides read TGTGCCAGCAGGATCCGGGACAGACCCTACCAAGAGACCCAGTACTTC. Translation: CASRIRDRPYQETQYF. This chain uses TRBV7-2 with TRBJ2-5; 7 bases agree with TRBD1. V lost 6 bases and J lost 0; bases outside the gene matches: 10. This CDR3 comprises 16 residues. CDR1 is SGHTA and CDR2 is FQGNSA in the germline V gene.

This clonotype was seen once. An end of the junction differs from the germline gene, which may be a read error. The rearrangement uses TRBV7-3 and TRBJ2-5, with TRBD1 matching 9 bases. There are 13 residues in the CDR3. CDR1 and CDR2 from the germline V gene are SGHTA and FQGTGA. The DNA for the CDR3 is TGTGCCAGCAGCTTCGACAGGGGGGAGACCCTGTACTTC. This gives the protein CASSFDRGETLYF.

The chain's CDR3 is CASSLRGGTTGELFF. The CDR3 bases are TGCGCCAGCAGCTTGCGCGGGGGGACCACCGGGGAGCTGTTTTTT. V usage is TRBV5-1 and J usage is TRBJ2-2, with 8 bases matching TRBD2. The CDR3 sequence is 15 residues long. The junction had 3 bases not matched to a gene; V was cut back by 1 base and J by 4 bases. Germline V lookup: CDR1 SGHRS, CDR2 YFSETQ. Full variable domain (remainder filled in from reference TRBV5-1 and TRBJ2-2): KAGVTQTPRYLIKTRGQQVTLSCSPISGHRSVSWYQQTPGQGLQFLFEYFSETQRNKGNFPGRFSGRQFSNSRSEMNVSTLELGDSALYLCASSLRGGTTGELFFGEGSRLTVL.

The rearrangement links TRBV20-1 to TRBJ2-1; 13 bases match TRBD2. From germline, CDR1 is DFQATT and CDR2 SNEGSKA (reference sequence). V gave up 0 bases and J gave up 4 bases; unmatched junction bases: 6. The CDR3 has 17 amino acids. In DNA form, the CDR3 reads TGCAGTGCTAGAGATTGGACTAGCGGGGGCGGGTACAATGAGCAGTTCTTC. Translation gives CSARDWTSGGGYNEQFF.

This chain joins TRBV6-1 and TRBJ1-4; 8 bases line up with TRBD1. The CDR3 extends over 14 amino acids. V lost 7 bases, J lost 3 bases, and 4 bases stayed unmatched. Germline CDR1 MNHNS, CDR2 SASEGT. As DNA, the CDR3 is TGTGCCAGCATGCCGGACAGGGCTAATGAAAAACTGTTTTTT. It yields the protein CASMPDRANEKLFF.

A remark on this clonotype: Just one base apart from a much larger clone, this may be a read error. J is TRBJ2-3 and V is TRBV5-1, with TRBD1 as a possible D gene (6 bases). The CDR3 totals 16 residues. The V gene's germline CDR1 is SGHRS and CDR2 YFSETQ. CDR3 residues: CARSLTDPRGTDTQYF. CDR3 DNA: TGCGCCAGGAGCTTAACAGATCCCAGGGGAACAGATACGCAGTATTTT.

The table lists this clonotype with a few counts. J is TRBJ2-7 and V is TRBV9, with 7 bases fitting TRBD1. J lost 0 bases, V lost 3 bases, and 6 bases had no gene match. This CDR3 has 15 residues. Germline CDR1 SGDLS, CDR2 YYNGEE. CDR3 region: CASSAKTGSSYEQYF. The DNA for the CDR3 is TGTGCCAGCAGCGCCAAGACAGGGAGCTCCTACGAGCAGTACTTC.

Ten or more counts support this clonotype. The CDR3 sequence: CSGGTGIHTGELFF. The CDR3 DNA reads as TGCAGCGGGGGGACAGGGATACACACCGGGGAGCTGTTTTTT. The chain employs TRBV29-1 and TRBJ2-2; 9 positions agree with TRBD1. The junction had 6 bases not matched to a gene; V was cut back by 7 bases and J by 3 bases. CDR1 is SQVTM and CDR2 is ANQGSEA in the germline V gene. The CDR3 consists of 14 residues.

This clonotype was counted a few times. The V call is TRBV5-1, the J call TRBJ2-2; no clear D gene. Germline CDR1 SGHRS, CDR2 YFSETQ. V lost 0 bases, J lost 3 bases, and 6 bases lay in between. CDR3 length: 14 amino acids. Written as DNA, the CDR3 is TGCGCCAGCAGCTTGGGGGCCGACACCGGGGAGCTGTTTTTT. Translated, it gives CASSLGADTGELFF.

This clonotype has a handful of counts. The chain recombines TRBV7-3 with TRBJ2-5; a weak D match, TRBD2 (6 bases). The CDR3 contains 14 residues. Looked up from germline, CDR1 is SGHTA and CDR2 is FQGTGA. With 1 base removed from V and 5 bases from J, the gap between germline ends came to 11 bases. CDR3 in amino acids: CASSLNGGYETQYF. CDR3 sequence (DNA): TGTGCCAGCAGCTTAAACGGGGGATATGAGACCCAGTACTTC. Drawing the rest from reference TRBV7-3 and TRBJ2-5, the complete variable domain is GAGVSQTPSNKVTEKGKYVELRCDPISGHTALYWYRQSLGQGPEFLIYFQGTGAADDSGLPNDRFFAVRPEGSVSTLKIQRTERGDSAVYLCASSLNGGYETQYFGPGTRLLVL.

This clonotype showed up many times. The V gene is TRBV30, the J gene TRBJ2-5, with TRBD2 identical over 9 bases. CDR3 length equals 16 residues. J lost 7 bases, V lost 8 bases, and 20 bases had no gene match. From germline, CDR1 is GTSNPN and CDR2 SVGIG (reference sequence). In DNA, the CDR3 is TGTGCCCTTACCTACGGGCCCTCGGGACTAGCTGGGACCCAGTACTTC. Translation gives CALTYGPSGLAGTQYF.

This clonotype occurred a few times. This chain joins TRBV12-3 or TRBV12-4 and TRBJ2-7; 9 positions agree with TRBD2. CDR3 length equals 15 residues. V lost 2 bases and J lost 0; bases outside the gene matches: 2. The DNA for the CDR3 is TGTGCCAGCAGTTTACAGCGGGGGGTCTCCTACGAGCAGTACTTC. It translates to CASSLQRGVSYEQYF.

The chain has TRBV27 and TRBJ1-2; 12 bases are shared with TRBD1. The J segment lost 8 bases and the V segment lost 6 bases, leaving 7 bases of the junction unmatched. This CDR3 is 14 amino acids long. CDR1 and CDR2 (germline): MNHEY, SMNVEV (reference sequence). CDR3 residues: CASRGTGGSLGYTF. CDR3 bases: TGTGCCAGCAGAGGGACAGGGGGCTCCCTCGGCTACACCTTC.

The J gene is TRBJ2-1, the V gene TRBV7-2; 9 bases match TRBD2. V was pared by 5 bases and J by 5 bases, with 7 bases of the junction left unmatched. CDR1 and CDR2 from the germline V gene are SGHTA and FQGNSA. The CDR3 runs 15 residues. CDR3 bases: TGTGCCAGCAGCACCCGGACTAGCGCCCACAATGAGCAGTTCTTC. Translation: CASSTRTSAHNEQFF.

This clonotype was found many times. CDR3 coding DNA: TGTGCCAGCAGCAAATCCGGGACTAAGAATGAGCAGTTCTTC. Its protein product is CASSKSGTKNEQFF. The chain joins TRBV7-9 to TRBJ2-1, with 7 bases fitting TRBD2. Germline CDR1 is SEHNR and CDR2 is FQNEAQ (reference sequence). V shed 5 bases, J shed 7 bases, and the junction held 8 bases outside the gene matches. The CDR3 extends over 14 amino acids. Full variable domain (rest looked up from reference TRBV7-9 and TRBJ2-1): DTGVSQNPRHKITKRGQNVTFRCDPISEHNRLYWYRQTLGQGPEFLTYFQNEAQLEKSRLLSDRFSAERPKGSFSTLEIQRTEQGDSAMYLCASSKSGTKNEQFFGPGTRLTVL.

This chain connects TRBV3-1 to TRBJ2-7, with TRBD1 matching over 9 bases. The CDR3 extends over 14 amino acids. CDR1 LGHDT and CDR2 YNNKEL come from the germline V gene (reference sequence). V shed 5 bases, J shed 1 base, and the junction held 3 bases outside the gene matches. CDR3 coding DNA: TGTGCCAGCAGCTTCGGGACAGGGTCCTACGAGCAGTACTTC. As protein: CASSFGTGSYEQYF.

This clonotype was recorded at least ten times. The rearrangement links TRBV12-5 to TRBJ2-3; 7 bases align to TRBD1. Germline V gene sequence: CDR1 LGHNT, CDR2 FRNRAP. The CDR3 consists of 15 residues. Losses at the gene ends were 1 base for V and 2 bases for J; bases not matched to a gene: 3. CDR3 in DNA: TGTGCTAGTGGTTTGGGGACAGGAGACACAGATACGCAGTATTTT. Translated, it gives CASGLGTGDTDTQYF.

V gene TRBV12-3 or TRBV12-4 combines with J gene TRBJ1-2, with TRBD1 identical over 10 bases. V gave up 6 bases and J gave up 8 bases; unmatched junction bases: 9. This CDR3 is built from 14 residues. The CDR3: CASRPMTGGSGYTF. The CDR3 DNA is TGTGCCAGCAGACCCATGACAGGGGGCAGCGGCTACACCTTC.

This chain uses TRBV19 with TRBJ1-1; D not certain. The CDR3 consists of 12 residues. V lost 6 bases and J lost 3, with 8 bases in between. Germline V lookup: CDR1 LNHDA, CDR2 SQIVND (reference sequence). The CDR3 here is CASRDVYTEAFF. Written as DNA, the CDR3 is TGTGCCAGTAGGGACGTATACACTGAAGCTTTCTTT.

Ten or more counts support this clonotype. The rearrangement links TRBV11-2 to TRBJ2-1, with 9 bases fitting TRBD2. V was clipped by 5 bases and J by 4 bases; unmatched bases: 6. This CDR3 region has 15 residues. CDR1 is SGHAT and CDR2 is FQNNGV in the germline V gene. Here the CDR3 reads CASSPLAGRYNEQFF. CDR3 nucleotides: TGTGCCAGCAGCCCTCTAGCGGGGAGGTACAATGAGCAGTTCTTC.

This chain's CDR3 is CASSNREVRYTF. CDR3 DNA: TGTGCCAGTAGTAACCGGGAAGTTCGATACACCTTC. The J gene is TRBJ1-2, the V gene TRBV19; D unresolved. Germline-derived CDR1 and CDR2 are LNHDA and SQIVND (reference sequence). This CDR3 spans 12 amino acids. Trimming left V 4 bases short and J 11 bases short, with 14 bases between.

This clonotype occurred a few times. The CDR3, as DNA: TGTGCCAGCAGTTATCTGGTGGGTTCACCCCTCCACTTT. The encoded protein is CASSYLVGSPLHF. V and J are TRBV12-3 or TRBV12-4 and TRBJ1-6; D remains unclear. The V gene lost 4 bases and the J gene lost 9 bases, with 10 bases spanning the gap. The CDR3 runs 13 residues.

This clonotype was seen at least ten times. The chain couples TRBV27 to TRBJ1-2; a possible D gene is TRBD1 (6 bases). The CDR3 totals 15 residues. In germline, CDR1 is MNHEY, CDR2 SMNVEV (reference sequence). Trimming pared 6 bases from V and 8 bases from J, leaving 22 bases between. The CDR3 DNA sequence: TGTGCCAGCAGCCCTTTAAACACAGGGACGGGCGGCTACACCTTC. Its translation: CASSPLNTGTGGYTF.

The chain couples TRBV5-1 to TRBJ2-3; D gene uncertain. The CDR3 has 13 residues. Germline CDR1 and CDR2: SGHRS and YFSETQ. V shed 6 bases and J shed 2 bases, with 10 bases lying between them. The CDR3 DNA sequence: TGCGCCAGCATAGGGCAGGACACAGATACGCAGTATTTT. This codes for CASIGQDTDTQYF.